Sequencing of this TCR beta chain was carried out in a study of blood T cell repertoires in COVID-19. This CDR3 region has 13 residues. Germline V gives CDR1 MNHEY, CDR2 SVGAGI. With 4 bases removed from V and 3 bases from J, the gap between germline ends came to 9 bases. Some clones are missing from TCRdb's copy, which holds only in-frame ones; the method was immunoSEQ multiplex PCR. This table holds fewer than 500,000 clones, approximately 90% found once. The material sequenced was peripheral blood. The TCR was taken from a man aged 18 to 30 with COVID-19, enrolled during active disease. This sequence joins TRBV6-5 and TRBJ1-1; D is perhaps TRBD1 (5 bases). This chain's CDR3 is CASSFQGDTEAFF. CDR3 DNA: TGTGCCAGCAGTTTCCAAGGGGACACTGAAGCTTTCTTT.